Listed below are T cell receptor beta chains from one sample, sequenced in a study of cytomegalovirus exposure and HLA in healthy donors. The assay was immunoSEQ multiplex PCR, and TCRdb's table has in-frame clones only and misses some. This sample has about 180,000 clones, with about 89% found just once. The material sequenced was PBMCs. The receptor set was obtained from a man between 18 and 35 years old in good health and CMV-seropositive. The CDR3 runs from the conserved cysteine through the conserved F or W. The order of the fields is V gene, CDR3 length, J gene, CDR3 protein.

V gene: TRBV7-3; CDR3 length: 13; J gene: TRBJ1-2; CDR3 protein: CASSSLTGDGYTF
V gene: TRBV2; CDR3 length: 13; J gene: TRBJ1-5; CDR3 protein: CASRADTFGPQHF
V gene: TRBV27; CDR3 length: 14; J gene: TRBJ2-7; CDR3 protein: CASSRTGIFYEQYF
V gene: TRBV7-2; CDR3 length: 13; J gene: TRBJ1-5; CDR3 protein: CASSPNEGQPQHF
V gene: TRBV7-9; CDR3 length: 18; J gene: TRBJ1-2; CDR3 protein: CASSPPVLIGQGEEGYTF
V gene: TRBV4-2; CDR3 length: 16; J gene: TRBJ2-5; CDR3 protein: CASSQGTSGSIETQYF
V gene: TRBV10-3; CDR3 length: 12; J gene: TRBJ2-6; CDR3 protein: CATSPGANVLTF
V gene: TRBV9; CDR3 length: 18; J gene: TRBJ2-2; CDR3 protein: CASSPWTSGVSNTGELFF
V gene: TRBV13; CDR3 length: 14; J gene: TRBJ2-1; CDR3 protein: CASSLRGSLREQFF
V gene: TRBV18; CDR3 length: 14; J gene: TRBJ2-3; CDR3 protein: CASSLSGATDTQYF
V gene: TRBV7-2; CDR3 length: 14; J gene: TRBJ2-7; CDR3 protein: CASSLTLSSYEQYF
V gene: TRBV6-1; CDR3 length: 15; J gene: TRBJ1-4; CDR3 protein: CASSEMKVTNEKLFF
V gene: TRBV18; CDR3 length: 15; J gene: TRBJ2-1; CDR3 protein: CASSPGTAVYNEQFF
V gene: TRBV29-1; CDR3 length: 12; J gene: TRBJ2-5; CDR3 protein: CSVGTGQETQYF
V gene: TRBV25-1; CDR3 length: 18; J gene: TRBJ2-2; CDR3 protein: CASSALPRQGAQTGELFF
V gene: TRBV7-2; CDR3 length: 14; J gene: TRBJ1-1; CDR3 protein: CASSFVSVNTEAFF
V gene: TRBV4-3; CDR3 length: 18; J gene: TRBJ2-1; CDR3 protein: CASSQVRRRETGVNEQFF
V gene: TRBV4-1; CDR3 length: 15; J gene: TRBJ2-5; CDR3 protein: CASSQDRRPGETQYF
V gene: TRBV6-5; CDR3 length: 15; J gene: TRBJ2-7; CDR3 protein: CASSYSAGASYEQYF
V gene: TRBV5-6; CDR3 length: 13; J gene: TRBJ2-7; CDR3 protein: CASSSGTGGEQYF
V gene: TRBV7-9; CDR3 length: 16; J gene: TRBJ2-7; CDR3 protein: CASSLALAGRSYEQYF
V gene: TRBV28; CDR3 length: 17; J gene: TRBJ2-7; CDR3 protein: CASSDSPGGSPPYEQYF
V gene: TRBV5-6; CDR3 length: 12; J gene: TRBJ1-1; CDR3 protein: CASSLVQGFAFF
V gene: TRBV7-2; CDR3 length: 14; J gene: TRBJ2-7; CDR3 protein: CASSLGGGLYEQYF
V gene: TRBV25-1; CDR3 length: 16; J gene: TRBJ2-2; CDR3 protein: CASSEFTSTNTGELFF
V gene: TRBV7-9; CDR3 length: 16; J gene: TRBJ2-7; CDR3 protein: CASSRFSAGSSYEQYF
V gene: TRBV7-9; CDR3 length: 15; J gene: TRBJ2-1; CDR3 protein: CASSPPGQAYNEQFF
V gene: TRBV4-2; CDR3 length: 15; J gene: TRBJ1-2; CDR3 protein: CASSQAARTVTGYTF
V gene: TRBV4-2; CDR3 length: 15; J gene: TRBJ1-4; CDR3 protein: CASSQPGTFNEKLFF
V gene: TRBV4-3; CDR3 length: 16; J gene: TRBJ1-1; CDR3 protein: CASSQDRGLLDTEAFF
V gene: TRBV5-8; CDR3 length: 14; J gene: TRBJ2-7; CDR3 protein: CASSLDRGRDEQYF
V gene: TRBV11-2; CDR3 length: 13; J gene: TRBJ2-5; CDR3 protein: CASSPPVQETQYF